Presented here are 6 T cell receptor beta chains from one specimen sequenced in a study of immune evolution from preneoplasia to lung adenocarcinoma. The data were produced by immunoSEQ multiplex PCR, yet TCRdb's version contains in-frame clones alone and is incomplete. The sample contains 10,000 to 13,000 clones, more than 70% of which appear only once. Sequenced input: FFPE minimally invasive lung adenocarcinoma tissue. Source of these receptors: a person aged 65-85 years with lung adenocarcinoma.

This sequence joins TRBV5-1 and TRBJ2-5, with a possible D match to TRBD1 (5 bases). Germline lookup yields CDR1 SGHRS and CDR2 YFSETQ. Trimming left V 4 bases short and J 5 bases short, with 15 bases between. The CDR3 sequence is 14 residues long. The DNA for the CDR3 is TGCGCCAGCAGCCTGACAGTGGTGGGGGAGACCCAGTACTTC. Protein product: CASSLTVVGETQYF.

This sequence joins TRBV6-1 and TRBJ2-2; no reliable D call. CDR3 length: 13 amino acids. Germline CDR1 reads MNHNS; CDR2 reads SASEGT. Trimming shortened V by 10 bases and J by 4 bases, and 13 bases separated the two germline ends. DNA of the CDR3: TGTGCCAACAGCCCGAGGCTCACCGGGGAGCTGTTTTTT. This translates into CANSPRLTGELFF.

V and J are TRBV4-1 and TRBJ1-1; the D is unclear. Trimming left V 1 base short and J 8 bases short, with 5 bases between. Germline V lookup: CDR1 MGHRA, CDR2 YSYEKL. This CDR3 is built from 11 residues. CDR3 amino acids: CASSQGGEAFF. The CDR3 DNA follows: TGCGCCAGCAGCCAAGGTGGGGAAGCTTTCTTT.

The rearrangement uses TRBV9 and TRBJ2-7; perhaps D is TRBD1 or TRBD2 (6 bases each). Germline CDR1 SGDLS, CDR2 YYNGEE. The CDR3 is 16 amino acids. V was clipped by 1 base and J by 2 bases, with 16 bases between them. In DNA, the CDR3 is TGTGCCAGCAGCGTACACCCGTCCGGGGGCACCTACGAGCAGTACTTC. This gives the protein CASSVHPSGGTYEQYF.

V usage is TRBV11-2 and J usage is TRBJ2-1; TRBD2 matches 11 bases. V lost 5 bases, J lost 6 bases, and 6 bases stayed unmatched. CDR3 length: 15 amino acids. CDR1 and CDR2 from the germline V gene are SGHAT and FQNNGV. The CDR3 sequence: CASSPGTSGSNEQFF. The DNA of the CDR3 is TGTGCCAGCAGCCCCGGGACTAGCGGTTCCAATGAGCAGTTCTTC.

V is TRBV6-1 and J is TRBJ2-7, with D perhaps matching TRBD1 or TRBD2 (5 bases each). The CDR3 runs to 14 residues. V was cut by 2 bases and J by 4 bases, with 12 bases left in between. CDR1 is MNHNS and CDR2 is SASEGT in the germline V gene. CDR3: CASSERGSSYEQYF. DNA of the CDR3: TGTGCCAGCAGTGAACGGGGCAGTTCATACGAGCAGTACTTC.